A selection of T cell receptor beta chains follows, all from one sample in a study of PD-1 blockade in classical Hodgkin lymphoma. Repertoires were generated with immunoSEQ multiplex PCR, while TCRdb's copy carries only in-frame clones and drops some. In the table there are 64,000 or so clones, approximately 94% of which are singletons. Source: peripheral blood mononuclear cells (PBMCs), taken before the fourth cycle of nivolumab. These receptors were obtained from a human donor with classical Hodgkin lymphoma. Each CDR3 is given with its conserved first and last residue. The D gene is left open where the match is weak. Where a row states a size, it is once, few, many or the class of an expanded clone; other rows omit it.

d_call	v_call	cdr3_length	clone_size	j_call	cdr3_aa	cdr3_nt
TRBD2	TRBV5-1	16	once	TRBJ2-3	CASSHPGLAGKDTQYF	TGCGCCAGCAGCCACCCGGGACTAGCGGGAAAAGATACGCAGTATTTT
-	TRBV30	14	-	TRBJ2-7	CAWSEGTLSYEQYF	TGTGCCTGGAGTGAGGGGACACTCTCCTACGAGCAGTACTTC
TRBD1	TRBV5-1	14	-	TRBJ1-5	CASSPGQGNQPQHF	TGCGCCAGCAGCCCGGGACAGGGAAATCAGCCCCAGCATTTT
TRBD1	TRBV7-6	15	-	TRBJ2-7	CASSLGGQGSYEQYF	TGTGCCAGCAGCTTAGGGGGACAGGGTAGCTACGAGCAGTACTTC
-	TRBV15	12	-	TRBJ2-3	CATSRVRDTQYF	TGTGCCACCAGCAGGGTAAGAGATACGCAGTATTTT
TRBD1	TRBV7-8	14	-	TRBJ2-1	CASSHDRAYNEQFF	TGTGCCAGCAGCCACGACAGGGCCTACAATGAGCAGTTCTTC
-	TRBV10-3	16	-	TRBJ2-3	CAISESGGGGTDTQYF	TGTGCCATCAGTGAGTCAGGAGGGGGGGGAACAGATACGCAGTATTTT
-	TRBV5-4	17	-	TRBJ2-6	CASSLGTLFSGANVLTF	TGTGCCAGCAGCTTGGGGACTTTGTTCTCTGGGGCCAACGTCCTGACTTTC
-	TRBV5-4	14	-	TRBJ2-1	CASSPGSSYNEQFF	TGTGCCAGCAGCCCCGGGTCTTCCTACAATGAGCAGTTCTTC
TRBD2	TRBV5-1	16	-	TRBJ2-7	CASSQLLAGGPYEQYF	TGCGCCAGCAGCCAACTACTAGCGGGAGGGCCCTACGAGCAGTACTTC
-	TRBV5-8	13	-	TRBJ2-6	CASNHGGANVLTF	TGTGCCAGCAATCATGGTGGGGCCAACGTCCTGACTTTC
-	TRBV18	14	-	TRBJ1-2	CASSSEEASRGYTF	TGTGCCAGCTCTTCGGAAGAGGCTAGTAGGGGCTACACCTTC
TRBD1	TRBV2	14	-	TRBJ2-7	CASNTGTGAYEQYF	TGTGCCAGCAACACCGGGACAGGAGCCTACGAGCAGTACTTC
-	TRBV28	14	-	TRBJ2-7	CASSSPPPTYEQYF	TGTGCCAGCAGTAGCCCGCCCCCTACCTACGAGCAGTACTTC
TRBD2	TRBV5-6	18	-	TRBJ2-1	CASSFGTEAGSSYNEQFF	TGTGCCAGCAGCTTTGGCACTGAAGCGGGGTCCTCCTACAATGAGCAGTTCTTC
TRBD1	TRBV11-2	15	-	TRBJ2-5	CASSLGQGARETQYF	TGTGCCAGCAGCTTGGGACAGGGGGCGCGGGAGACCCAGTACTTC
-	TRBV28	16	-	TRBJ1-2	CASSGQLNQPNYGYTF	TGTGCCAGCAGTGGACAGCTCAATCAGCCTAACTATGGCTACACCTTC
-	TRBV18	16	-	TRBJ2-3	CASSPSWSESTDTQYF	TGTGCCAGCTCACCTAGTTGGAGCGAGAGCACAGATACGCAGTATTTT
TRBD1	TRBV5-1	15	-	TRBJ2-3	CASSNRDRGTDTQYF	TGCGCCAGCAGCAACCGGGACAGGGGCACAGATACGCAGTATTTT
-	TRBV7-2	14	-	TRBJ2-3	CASSTGRDPDTQYF	TGTGCCAGCAGCACCGGACGGGATCCAGATACGCAGTATTTT
-	TRBV6-5	14	-	TRBJ1-1	CASSQRQLNTEAFF	TGTGCCAGCAGTCAACGACAGCTGAACACTGAAGCTTTCTTT
TRBD1	TRBV18	14	-	TRBJ1-1	CASVPGQWNTEAFF	TGTGCCAGCGTTCCGGGACAGTGGAACACTGAAGCTTTCTTT
-	TRBV6-5	15	-	TRBJ1-2	CASSSPLTGNYGYTF	TGTGCCAGCAGTTCCCCCCTGACTGGAAACTATGGCTACACCTTC
-	TRBV6-1	13	-	TRBJ1-1	CASRRGQGTEAFF	TGTGCCAGCAGACGAGGGCAGGGCACTGAAGCTTTCTTT
TRBD1	TRBV4-1	16	-	TRBJ2-1	CASSQVTGTAYNEQFF	TGCGCCAGCAGCCAAGTGACCGGGACAGCATACAATGAGCAGTTCTTC
-	TRBV11-2	15	-	TRBJ1-2	CASSSWGDKAYGYTF	TGTGCCAGCAGCTCCTGGGGGGACAAGGCCTATGGCTACACCTTC
-	TRBV10-3	16	few	TRBJ1-1	CAISEGKERVYTEAFF	TGTGCCATCAGTGAGGGGAAGGAAAGGGTTTACACTGAAGCTTTCTTT
-	TRBV19	15	once	TRBJ2-1	CASSRTVSGYNEQFF	TGTGCCAGTAGTAGGACAGTCTCGGGCTACAATGAGCAGTTCTTC
-	TRBV27	15	-	TRBJ2-3	CASSRGSESPDTQYF	TGTGCCAGCAGTCGGGGTAGCGAGTCCCCAGATACGCAGTATTTT
-	TRBV7-6	14	-	TRBJ2-5	CASSLTERIETQYF	TGTGCCAGCAGCTTGACCGAACGTATAGAGACCCAGTACTTC
TRBD2	TRBV10-3	11	few	TRBJ2-7	CAIGGSYEQYF	TGTGCCATTGGCGGGAGCTACGAGCAGTACTTC
TRBD2	TRBV10-2	16	-	TRBJ2-3	CASIRVAGGRTDTQYF	TGCGCCAGCATTCGAGTGGCGGGGGGGCGCACAGATACGCAGTATTTT
-	TRBV2	16	-	TRBJ1-1	CASIFGVWGGLSEAFF	TGTGCCAGCATATTCGGAGTTTGGGGGGGACTCTCTGAAGCTTTCTTT
-	TRBV4-1	15	-	TRBJ1-6	CASSQSLGSNSPLHF	TGCGCCAGCAGCCAGTCGTTAGGTAGTAATTCACCCCTCCACTTT
-	TRBV5-1	16	-	TRBJ2-5	CASSLDVRTRQETQYF	TGCGCCAGCAGCTTGGATGTCCGGACTCGACAAGAGACCCAGTACTTC
-	TRBV18	15	once	TRBJ2-1	CASSPPGFREDEQFF	TGTGCCAGCTCACCACCGGGGTTTCGAGAAGATGAGCAGTTCTTC
-	TRBV6-1	15	-	TRBJ2-5	CASTTLIEFQETQYF	TGTGCCAGCACTACCTTGATAGAATTCCAAGAGACCCAGTACTTC
TRBD1	TRBV9	15	once	TRBJ2-2	CASSPGTGVTGELFF	TGTGCCAGCAGCCCTGGGACAGGCGTCACCGGGGAGCTGTTTTTT
-	TRBV4-1	17	-	TRBJ2-1	CASSRDKEVVVYNEQFF	TGCGCCAGCAGCCGGGACAAGGAGGTGGTGGTATACAATGAGCAGTTCTTC
-	TRBV28	17	-	TRBJ2-3	CASSPSLGGPSTDTQYF	TGTGCCAGCAGTCCATCTTTGGGCGGACCTAGCACAGATACGCAGTATTTT
-	TRBV5-1	18	-	TRBJ2-3	CASSSRPIAERGTDTQYF	TGCGCCAGCAGCTCACGTCCAATAGCGGAACGCGGGACAGATACGCAGTATTTT
TRBD1	TRBV11-3	13	once	TRBJ1-2	CASSWTGGEGYTF	TGTGCCAGCAGCTGGACAGGGGGCGAAGGCTACACCTTC
-	TRBV5-8	12	few	TRBJ1-2	CASSLGLGGYTF	TGTGCCAGCAGCTTGGGCCTCGGGGGCTACACCTTC
-	TRBV5-6	15	-	TRBJ1-4	CASSLGGTGNEKLFF	TGTGCCAGCAGCTTGGGTGGGACGGGTAATGAAAAACTGTTTTTT
-	TRBV6-5	14	-	TRBJ2-7	CASSYGEGSYEQYF	TGTGCCAGCAGTTACGGTGAGGGCTCCTACGAGCAGTACTTC
-	TRBV28	15	-	TRBJ1-5	CASSLSAGYGQPQHF	TGTGCCAGCAGTTTATCTGCGGGCTATGGGCAGCCCCAGCATTTT
TRBD2	TRBV28	13	-	TRBJ2-5	CASSSSGKETQYF	TGTGCCAGCAGTTCTAGCGGGAAAGAGACCCAGTACTTC
-	TRBV2	12	-	TRBJ2-7	CASSDEHYEQYF	TGTGCCAGCAGTGACGAACACTACGAGCAGTACTTC
TRBD2	TRBV5-1	23	once	TRBJ2-1	CASSLPPHNFSGRVRARRNEQFF	TGCGCCAGCAGCTTGCCCCCCCACAACTTTAGCGGGAGAGTCAGAGCGAGGCGCAATGAGCAGTTCTTC
-	TRBV27	14	once	TRBJ1-5	CASSLLGINQPQHF	TGTGCCAGCAGTTTATTGGGGATCAATCAGCCCCAGCATTTT
-	TRBV7-8	12	-	TRBJ2-7	CASSAYRVEQYF	TGTGCCAGCAGCGCTTACAGGGTCGAGCAGTACTTC
-	TRBV5-5	16	-	TRBJ1-5	CASSLDNPAGNQPQHF	TGTGCCAGCAGCTTGGACAACCCCGCAGGCAATCAGCCCCAGCATTTT
-	TRBV10-3	13	-	TRBJ1-1	CAIRGELYTEAFF	TGTGCCATCAGGGGGGAATTATACACTGAAGCTTTCTTT